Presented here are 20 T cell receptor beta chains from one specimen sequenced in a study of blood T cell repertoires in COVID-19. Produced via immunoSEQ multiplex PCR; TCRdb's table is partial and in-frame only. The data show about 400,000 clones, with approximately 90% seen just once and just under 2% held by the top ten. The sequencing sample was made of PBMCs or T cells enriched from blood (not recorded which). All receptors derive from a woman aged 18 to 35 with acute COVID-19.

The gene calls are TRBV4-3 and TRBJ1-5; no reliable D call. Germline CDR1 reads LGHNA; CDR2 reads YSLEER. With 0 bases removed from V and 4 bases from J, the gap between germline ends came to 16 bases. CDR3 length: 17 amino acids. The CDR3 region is CASSQDLSGSVNQPQHF. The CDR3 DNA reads TGCGCCAGCAGCCAAGATCTCTCCGGGTCCGTAAATCAGCCCCAGCATTTT.

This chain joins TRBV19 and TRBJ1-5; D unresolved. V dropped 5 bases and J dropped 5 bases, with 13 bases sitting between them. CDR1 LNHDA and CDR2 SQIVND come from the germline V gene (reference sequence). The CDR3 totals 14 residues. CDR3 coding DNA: TGTGCCAGTAGTCTGGACCCCGGGGATCAGCCCCAGCATTTT. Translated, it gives CASSLDPGDQPQHF.

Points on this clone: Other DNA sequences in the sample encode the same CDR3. For the CDR3, the DNA is TGTGCCAGCAGCGTAGGTGGAGGGACGTATGGCTACACCTTC. Protein product: CASSVGGGTYGYTF. V and J are TRBV9 and TRBJ1-2; the D gene is possibly TRBD1 (5 bases). Trimming took 0 bases from V and 5 from J, leaving 11 bases between them. CDR1 and CDR2 (germline): SGDLS, YYNGEE. The CDR3 is made up of 14 amino acids.

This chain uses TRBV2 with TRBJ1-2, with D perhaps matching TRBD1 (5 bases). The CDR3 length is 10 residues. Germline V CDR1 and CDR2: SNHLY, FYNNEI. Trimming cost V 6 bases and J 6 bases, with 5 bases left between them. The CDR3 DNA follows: TGTGCCAGCAGGACAGATGGCTACACCTTC. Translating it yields CASRTDGYTF. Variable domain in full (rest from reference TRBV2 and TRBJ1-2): EPEVTQTPSHQVTQMGQEVILRCVPISNHLYFYWYRQILGQKVEFLVSFYNNEISEKSEIFDDQFSVERPDGSNFTLKIRSTKLEDSAMYFCASRTDGYTFGSGTRLTVV.

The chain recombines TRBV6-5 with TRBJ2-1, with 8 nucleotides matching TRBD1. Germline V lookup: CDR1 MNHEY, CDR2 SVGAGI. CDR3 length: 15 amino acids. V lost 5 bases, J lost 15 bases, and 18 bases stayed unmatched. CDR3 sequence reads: CASSPGQGKGSFAFF. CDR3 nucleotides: TGTGCCAGCAGTCCTGGACAGGGAAAAGGGTCTTTTGCGTTCTTC.

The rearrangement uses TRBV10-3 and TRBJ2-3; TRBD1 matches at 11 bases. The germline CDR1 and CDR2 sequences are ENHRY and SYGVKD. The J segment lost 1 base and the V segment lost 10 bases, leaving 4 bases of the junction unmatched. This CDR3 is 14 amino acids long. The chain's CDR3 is CATRGQGGTDTQYF. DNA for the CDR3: TGTGCCACCAGGGGACAGGGGGGCACAGATACGCAGTATTTT.

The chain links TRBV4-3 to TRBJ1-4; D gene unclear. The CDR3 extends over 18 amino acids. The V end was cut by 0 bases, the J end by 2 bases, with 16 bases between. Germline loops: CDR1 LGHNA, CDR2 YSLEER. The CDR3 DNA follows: TGCGCCAGCAGCCAAGATATTGGGCCACTGTCGACTAATGAAAAACTGTTTTTT. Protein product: CASSQDIGPLSTNEKLFF.

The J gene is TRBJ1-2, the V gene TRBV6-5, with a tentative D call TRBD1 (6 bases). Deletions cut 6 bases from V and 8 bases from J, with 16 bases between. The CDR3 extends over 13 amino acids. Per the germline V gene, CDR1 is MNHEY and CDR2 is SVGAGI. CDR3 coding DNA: TGTGCCAGCAGAACACAGGGTTTTTGGGGCTACACCTTC. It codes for CASRTQGFWGYTF.

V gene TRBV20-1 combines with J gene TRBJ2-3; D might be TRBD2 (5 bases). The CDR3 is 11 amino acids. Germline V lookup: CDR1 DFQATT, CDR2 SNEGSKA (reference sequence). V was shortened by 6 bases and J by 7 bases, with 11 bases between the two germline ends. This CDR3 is CSALWEYTQYF. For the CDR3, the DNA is TGCAGTGCCCTATGGGAGTATACGCAGTATTTT.

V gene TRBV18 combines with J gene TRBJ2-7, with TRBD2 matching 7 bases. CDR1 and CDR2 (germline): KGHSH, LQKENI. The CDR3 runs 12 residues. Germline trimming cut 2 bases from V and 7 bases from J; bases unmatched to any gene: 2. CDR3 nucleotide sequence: TGTGCCAGCTCACCAGGGAGGGAAGAGCAGTACTTC. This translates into CASSPGREEQYF.

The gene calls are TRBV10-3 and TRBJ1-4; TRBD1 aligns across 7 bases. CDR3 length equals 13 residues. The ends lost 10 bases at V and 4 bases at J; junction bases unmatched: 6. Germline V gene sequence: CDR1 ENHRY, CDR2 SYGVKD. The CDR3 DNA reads TGTGCCACGAAAGACAGGGTTAATGAAAAACTGTTTTTT. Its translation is CATKDRVNEKLFF.

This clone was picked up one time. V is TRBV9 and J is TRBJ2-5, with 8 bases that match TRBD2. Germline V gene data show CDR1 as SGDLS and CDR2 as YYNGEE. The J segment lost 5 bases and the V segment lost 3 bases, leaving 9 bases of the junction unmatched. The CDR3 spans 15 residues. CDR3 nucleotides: TGTGCCAGCAGCGGTAGCGGGATTGGACGGGAGACCCAGTACTTC. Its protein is CASSGSGIGRETQYF.

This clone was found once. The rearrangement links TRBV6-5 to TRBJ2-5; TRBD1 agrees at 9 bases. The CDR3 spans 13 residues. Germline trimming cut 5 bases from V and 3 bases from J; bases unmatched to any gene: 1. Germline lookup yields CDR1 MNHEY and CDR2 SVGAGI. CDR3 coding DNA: TGTGCCAGCAGTCGGGACAGGGAAGAGACCCAGTACTTC. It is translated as CASSRDREETQYF.

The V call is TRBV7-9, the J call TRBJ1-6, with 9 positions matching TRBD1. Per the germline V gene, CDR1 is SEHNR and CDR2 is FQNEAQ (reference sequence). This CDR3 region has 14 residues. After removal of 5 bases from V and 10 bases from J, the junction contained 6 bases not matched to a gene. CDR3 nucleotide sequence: TGTGCCAGCAGCCCCCGGGACAGGGAATCACCCCTCCACTTT. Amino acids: CASSPRDRESPLHF. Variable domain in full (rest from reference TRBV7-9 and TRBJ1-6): DTGVSQNPRHKITKRGQNVTFRCDPISEHNRLYWYRQTLGQGPEFLTYFQNEAQLEKSRLLSDRFSAERPKGSFSTLEIQRTEQGDSAMYLCASSPRDRESPLHFGNGTRLTVT.

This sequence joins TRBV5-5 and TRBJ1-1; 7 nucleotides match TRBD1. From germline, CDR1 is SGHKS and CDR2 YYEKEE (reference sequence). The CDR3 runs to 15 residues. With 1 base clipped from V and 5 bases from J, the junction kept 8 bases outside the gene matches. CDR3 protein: CASSLYTGASTEAFF. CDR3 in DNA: TGTGCCAGCAGCTTGTACACAGGGGCCTCAACTGAAGCTTTCTTT.

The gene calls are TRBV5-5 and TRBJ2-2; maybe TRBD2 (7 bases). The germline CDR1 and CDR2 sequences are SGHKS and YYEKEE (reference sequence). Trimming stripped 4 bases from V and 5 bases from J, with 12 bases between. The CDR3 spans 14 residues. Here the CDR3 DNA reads TGTGCCAGCAGCCCGGGGGGACATACCGGGGAGCTGTTTTTT. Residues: CASSPGGHTGELFF.

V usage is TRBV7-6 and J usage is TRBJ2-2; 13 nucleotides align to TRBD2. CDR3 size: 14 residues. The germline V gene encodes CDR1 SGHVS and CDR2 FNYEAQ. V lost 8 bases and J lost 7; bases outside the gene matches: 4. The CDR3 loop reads CASGTSGAGGELFF. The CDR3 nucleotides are TGTGCCAGCGGGACTAGCGGGGCGGGCGGGGAGCTGTTTTTT.

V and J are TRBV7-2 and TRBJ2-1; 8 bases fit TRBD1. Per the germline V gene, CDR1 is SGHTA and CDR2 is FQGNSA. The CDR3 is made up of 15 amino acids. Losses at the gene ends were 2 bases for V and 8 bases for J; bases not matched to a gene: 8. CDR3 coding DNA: TGTGCCAGCAGCTTATTCGGACAGGGTGGCTATGAGCAGTTCTTC. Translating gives CASSLFGQGGYEQFF. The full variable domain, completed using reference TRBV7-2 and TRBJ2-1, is GAGVSQSPSNKVTEKGKDVELRCDPISGHTALYWYRQSLGQGLEFLIYFQGNSAPDKSGLPSDRFSAERTGGSVSTLTIQRTQQEDSAVYLCASSLFGQGGYEQFFGPGTRLTVL.

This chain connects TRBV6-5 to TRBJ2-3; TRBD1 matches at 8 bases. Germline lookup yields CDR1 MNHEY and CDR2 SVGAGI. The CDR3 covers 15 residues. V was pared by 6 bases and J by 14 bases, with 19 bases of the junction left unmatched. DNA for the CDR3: TGTGCCAGCAGAAAGATGGGACAGGCGGGCCAGATGAGGTATTTT. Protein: CASRKMGQAGQMRYF.

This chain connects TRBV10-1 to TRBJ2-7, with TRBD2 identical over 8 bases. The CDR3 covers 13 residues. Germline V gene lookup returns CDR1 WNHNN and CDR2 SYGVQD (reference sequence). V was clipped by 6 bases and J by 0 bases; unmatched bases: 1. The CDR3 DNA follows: TGCGCCAGCAGCACTAGCGGCTCCTACGAGCAGTACTTC. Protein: CASSTSGSYEQYF.